This TCR beta chain is drawn from a study of cytomegalovirus exposure and HLA in healthy donors (dated by TCRdb to about 2017). A note on the overall study: A later analysis indicated that the roughly 120 validation repertoires were generated on the platform also employed for the roughly 730 repertoires of the first cohort. The aim of the study was to test whether cataloging public T cell receptors could identify signatures of past pathogen exposure. Along with the approximately 700-subject first cohort, a separate validation cohort of over 90 different subjects was used. The study combined high-throughput TCR immunosequencing, statistical association of individual TCRs with disease status, and machine learning to predict cytomegalovirus infection status. The research as a whole found: In the study, around 150 TCR beta chains were listed as associated with cytomegalovirus. Most TCR sequences were seen in very few donors, while some public TCRs were found in many individuals. In a later analysis, TCRs clustered in the first cohort were found to also tend to co-occur in the approximately 120 validation repertoires, with roughly 93% of cluster scores above 0. In vitro tests confirmed that three of the cytomegalovirus-associated TCR beta chains recognize cytomegalovirus antigens. The validation cohort had no HLA typing available for a later analysis, so co-occurrence within that cohort was assessed over all 120 or so repertoires. The authors suggested that the approach could potentially be generalized to other disease states and immunological phenotypes. Cytomegalovirus status was reported to be diagnosed by the classifier with high specificity and sensitivity in both the original and validation cohorts.

The donors belonged to the validation cohort of approximately 130 subjects, which was separate from the 666-subject first cohort. To note about this clone: Its antigen is still unknown. Per-nucleotide qualities are absent, and no much larger clonotype sits a single base away.

The library came from the immunoSEQ multiplex PCR assay. As for the authors' bioinformatics: A statistical classification framework was built to diagnose cytomegalovirus status from the catalog of TCR beta chain sequences. TCRdb's version of the immuneACCESS table is confined to in-frame rearrangements and falls short of the full clone set. An unresolved V gene accounts for under half of the shortfall where checked; the remainder is of unknown origin. For V, J and clone size, that table is used; D and trimming come from the DNA. The table for this sample lists a few hundred thousand clones; around 90% of them were counted only once. The ten most abundant clones make up more than 0.95% of the sample. Material: PBMCs. The clonotype was recovered from a man aged 25-45 years in good health and CMV-seronegative.

The CDR3 amino acid sequence is: CASVRDRGRNTEAFF. The bases read TGTGCCAGTGTCCGGGACAGGGGGCGGAACACTGAAGCTTTCTTT. The chain employs TRBV7-2 and TRBJ1-1, with 12 bases matching TRBD1. CDR1 and CDR2, per the germline V gene, are SGHTA and FQGNSA. V lost 9 bases and J lost 1 base, and the count of bases not matched to a germline gene is 6. Spanning cysteine to phenylalanine, the CDR3 consists of 15 amino acids. Here the CDR3 DNA is all that survives: 45 bases in frame from base 1.